One sample yielded the 7 T cell receptor beta chains listed below, sequenced in a study of regulatory T cells in long-lasting Graves disease. The time point denotes: newly diagnosed GD, antithyroid drugs for less than 3 months. Preparation of the TCR library used RNA extracted from PBMCs. In building TCR beta libraries, iRepertoire HTBI primers were used together with Arm-PCR of CDR3 regions. In TCRdb, the multiplex PCR reads were re-called with MiXCR into one record per CDR3 protein. The data hold 300,000 to 450,000 distinct CDR3 sequences, with 15% observed a single time. The material was peripheral blood mononuclear cells (PBMCs), obtained at new diagnosis, from a patient treated with antithyroid drugs. All receptors come from a female donor with Graves disease.

In this sample, this clonotype turned up many times. The V call is TRBV3-1, the J call TRBJ1-2, with a tentative D call TRBD1 (6 bases). V lost 0 bases and J 4 bases, leaving 15 bases between the germline ends. The CDR3 consists of 16 residues. Germline V gene data show CDR1 as LGHDT and CDR2 as YNNKEL (reference sequence). Here the CDR3 DNA reads TGTGCCAGCAGCCAAGATCATCAGAGAGGGGGCTATGGCTACACCTTC. This codes for CASSQDHQRGGYGYTF.

On this clonotype itself: A much bigger clone sits one base away, suggesting this may be a read error. CDR3 sequence (DNA): TGTGCCAGCAGCCTGTGGATGGGCTTGGACACTGAAGCTCTCTTT. This codes for CASSLWMGLDTEALF. This rearrangement joins TRBV11-3 to TRBJ1-1, with D tentatively TRBD1 (5 bases). Germline-derived CDR1 and CDR2 are SGHNT and YENEEA. The length of the CDR3 is 15 residues.

This clonotype was recorded at least ten times. The genes are TRBV7-2 and TRBJ1-5; no reliable D call. The germline V gene has CDR1 SGHTA and CDR2 FQGNSA. CDR3 length equals 15 residues. Trimming cost V 5 bases and J 4 bases, with 15 bases left between them. The CDR3 protein is CASSPSSSGNQPQHF. Here the CDR3 DNA reads TGTGCCAGCAGCCCCTCCAGTTCGGGGAATCAGCCCCAGCATTTT.

This clonotype was detected ten times or more. V gene TRBV6-2 or TRBV6-3 combines with J gene TRBJ1-1; D is ambiguous. This CDR3 contains 13 residues. V was clipped by 7 bases and J by 1 base, with 10 bases between them. Looked up from germline, CDR1 is MNHEY and CDR2 is SVGEGT. The CDR3 sequence: CASTNPWNTEAFF. DNA of the CDR3: TGTGCCAGCACTAACCCATGGAACACTGAAGCTTTCTTT.

This clonotype was detected ten times or more. This chain links TRBV11-2 with TRBJ2-6; D might be TRBD2 (6 bases). The germline V and J ends were trimmed by 5 bases and 0 bases, with 8 bases remaining between them. The length of the CDR3 is 15 residues. From germline, CDR1 is SGHAT and CDR2 FQNNGV. DNA for the CDR3: TGTGCCAGCAGCACGCGGGACTCTGGGGCCAACGTCCTGACTTTC. Protein: CASSTRDSGANVLTF.

The chain uses TRBV2 and TRBJ2-2; 9 bases agree with TRBD1. The J segment lost 2 bases and the V segment lost 8 bases, leaving 6 bases of the junction unmatched. The CDR3 is 15 amino acids. Per the germline V gene, CDR1 is SNHLY and CDR2 is FYNNEI. The CDR3 nucleotides read TGTGCCAGCGGCGGACAGGGGCTTAACACCGGGGAGCTGTTTTTT. Its protein product is CASGGQGLNTGELFF.

Many counts were recorded for this clonotype. The CDR3 loop is CASSPDRGPGELFF. CDR3 coding DNA: TGTGCCAGCAGCCCGGACAGGGGGCCCGGGGAGCTGTTTTTT. This chain joins TRBV7-9 and TRBJ2-2; 11 nucleotides agree with TRBD1. Looked up from germline, CDR1 is SEHNR and CDR2 is FQNEAQ (reference sequence). The CDR3 totals 14 residues. Germline trimming cut 5 bases from V and 6 bases from J; bases unmatched to any gene: 2.